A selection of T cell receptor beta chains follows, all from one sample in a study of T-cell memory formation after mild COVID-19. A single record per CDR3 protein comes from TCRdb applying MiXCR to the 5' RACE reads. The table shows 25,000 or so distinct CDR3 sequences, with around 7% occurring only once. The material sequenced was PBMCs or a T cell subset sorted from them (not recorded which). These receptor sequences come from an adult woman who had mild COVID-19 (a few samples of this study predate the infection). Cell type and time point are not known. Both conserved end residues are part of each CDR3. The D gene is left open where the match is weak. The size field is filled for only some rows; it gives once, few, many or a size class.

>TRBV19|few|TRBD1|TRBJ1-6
CASHRGLHNSPLHF
TGTGCCAGCCACAGGGGACTTCATAATTCACCCCTCCACTTT
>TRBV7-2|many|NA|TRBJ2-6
CASSPGSGGANVLTF
TGTGCCAGCAGCCCAGGAAGTGGTGGGGCCAACGTCCTGACTTTC
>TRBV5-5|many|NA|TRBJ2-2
CASSLQGSAGELFF
TGTGCCAGCAGCTTACAGGGCTCCGCCGGGGAGCTGTTTTTT
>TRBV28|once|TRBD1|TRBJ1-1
CASSFPKGQGLTEAFF
TGTGCCAGCAGTTTTCCCAAGGGACAGGGGTTGACTGAAGCTTTCTTT
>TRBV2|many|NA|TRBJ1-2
CASRLAGDYGYTF
TGTGCCAGCAGGCTGGCTGGGGACTATGGCTACACCTTC
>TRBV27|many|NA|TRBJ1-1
CASRAPGRSEAFF
TGTGCCAGCAGAGCTCCTGGACGGTCTGAAGCTTTCTTT
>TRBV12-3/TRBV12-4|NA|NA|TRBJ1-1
CASRPTRDNTEAFF
TGTGCCAGCAGACCTACCAGAGATAACACTGAAGCTTTCTTT
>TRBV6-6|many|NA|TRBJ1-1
CASSPSSGRTEAFF
TGTGCCAGCAGTCCTTCGTCGGGGCGGACTGAAGCTTTCTTT
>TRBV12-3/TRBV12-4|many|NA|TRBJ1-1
CASSPDSRRGAFF
TGTGCCAGCAGTCCGGACAGTCGCCGCGGAGCTTTCTTT
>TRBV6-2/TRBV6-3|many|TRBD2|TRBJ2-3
CASSHLLAGIVTDTQYF
TGTGCCAGCAGCCATCTACTAGCGGGAATTGTTACAGATACGCAGTATTTT
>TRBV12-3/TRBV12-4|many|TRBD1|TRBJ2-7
CASSSTGGSYEQYF
TGTGCCAGCAGTTCAACAGGGGGCTCCTACGAGCAGTACTTC
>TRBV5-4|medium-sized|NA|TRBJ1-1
CASSLEKAFDTEAFF
TGTGCCAGCAGCTTGGAAAAGGCCTTTGACACTGAAGCTTTCTTT
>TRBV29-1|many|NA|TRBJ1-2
CSVFRQGGGYTF
TGCAGCGTCTTTCGGCAGGGTGGTGGCTACACCTTC
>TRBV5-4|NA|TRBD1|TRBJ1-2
CASSTGTGANYGYTF
TGTGCCAGCAGCACCGGGACAGGAGCTAACTATGGCTACACCTTC
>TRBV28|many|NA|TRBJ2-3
CASEESTDTQYF
TGTGCCAGCGAAGAAAGCACAGATACGCAGTATTTT
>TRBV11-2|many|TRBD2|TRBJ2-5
CASSPFGTSGQETQYF
TGTGCCAGCAGCCCTTTCGGGACTAGCGGCCAAGAGACCCAGTACTTC
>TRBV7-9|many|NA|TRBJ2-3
CASSFEGDTQYF
TGTGCCAGCAGCTTTGAGGGTGATACGCAGTATTTT
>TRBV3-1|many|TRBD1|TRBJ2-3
CASSRRTGGADTQYF
TGTGCCAGCAGCCGAAGGACAGGGGGCGCAGATACGCAGTATTTT
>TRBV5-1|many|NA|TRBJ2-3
CASSQRSSTDTQYF
TGCGCCAGCAGTCAAAGGTCTAGCACAGATACGCAGTATTTT
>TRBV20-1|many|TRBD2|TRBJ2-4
CSARDAGRGSGIQYF
TGCAGTGCTAGAGACGCGGGGAGGGGTAGTGGGATTCAGTACTTC